This record looks at one TCR beta chain sequence and its context. This record comes from a study of control samples from healthy donors and cancer patients. Produced via immunoSEQ multiplex PCR; TCRdb's table is partial and in-frame only. This table has about 160,000 clones, approximately 96% appearing once. Per the germline V gene, CDR1 is MNHEY and CDR2 is SVGAGI. Trimming took 0 bases from V and 9 from J, leaving 15 bases between them. CDR3 length equals 16 residues. The TCR was taken from a woman between 40 and 50 years old in good health. This sequence joins TRBV6-5 and TRBJ1-6; D gene uncertain. Source material: blood. This chain's CDR3 is CASSYSKETLLSPLHF. CDR3 nucleotide sequence: TGTGCCAGCAGTTACTCGAAGGAGACCCTACTTTCACCCCTCCACTTT.